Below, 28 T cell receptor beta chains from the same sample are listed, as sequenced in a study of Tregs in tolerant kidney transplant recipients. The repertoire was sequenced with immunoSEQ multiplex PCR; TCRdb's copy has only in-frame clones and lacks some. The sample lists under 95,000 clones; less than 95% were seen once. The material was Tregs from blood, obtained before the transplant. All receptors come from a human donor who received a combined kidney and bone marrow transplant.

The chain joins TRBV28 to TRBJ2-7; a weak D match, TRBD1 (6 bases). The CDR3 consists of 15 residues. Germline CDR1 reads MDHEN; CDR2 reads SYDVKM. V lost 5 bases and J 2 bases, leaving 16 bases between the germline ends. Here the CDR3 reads CASSEATGATYEQYF. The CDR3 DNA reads TGTGCCAGCAGTGAGGCGACAGGCGCTACCTACGAGCAGTACTTC.

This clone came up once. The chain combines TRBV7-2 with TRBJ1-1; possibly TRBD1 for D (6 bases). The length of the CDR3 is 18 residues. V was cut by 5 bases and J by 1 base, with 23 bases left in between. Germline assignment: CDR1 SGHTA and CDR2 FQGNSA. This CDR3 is CASSPRQEAVLRNTEAFF. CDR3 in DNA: TGTGCCAGCAGCCCTAGACAGGAAGCTGTACTCAGGAACACTGAAGCTTTCTTT. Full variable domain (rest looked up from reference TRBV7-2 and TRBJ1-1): GAGVSQSPSNKVTEKGKDVELRCDPISGHTALYWYRQSLGQGLEFLIYFQGNSAPDKSGLPSDRFSAERTGGSVSTLTIQRTQQEDSAVYLCASSPRQEAVLRNTEAFFGQGTRLTVV.

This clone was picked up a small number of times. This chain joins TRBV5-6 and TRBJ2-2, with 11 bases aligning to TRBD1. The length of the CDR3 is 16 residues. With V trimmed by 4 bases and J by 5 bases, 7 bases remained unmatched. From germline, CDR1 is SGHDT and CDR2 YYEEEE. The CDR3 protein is CASSLGQGARTGELFF. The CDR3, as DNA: TGTGCCAGCAGCCTTGGACAGGGGGCGCGGACCGGGGAGCTGTTTTTT.

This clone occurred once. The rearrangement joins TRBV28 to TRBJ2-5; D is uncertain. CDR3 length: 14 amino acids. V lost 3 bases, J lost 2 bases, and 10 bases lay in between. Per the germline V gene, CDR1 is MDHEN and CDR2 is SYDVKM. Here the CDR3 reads CASSLATIQETQYF. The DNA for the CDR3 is TGTGCCAGCAGTTTGGCGACGATACAAGAGACCCAGTACTTC.

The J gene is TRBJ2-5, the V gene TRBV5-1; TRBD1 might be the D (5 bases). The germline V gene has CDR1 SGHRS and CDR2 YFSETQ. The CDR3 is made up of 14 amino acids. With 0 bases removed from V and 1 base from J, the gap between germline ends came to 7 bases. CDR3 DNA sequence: TGCGCCAGCAGCTTGGGGGGCTTCCAAGAGACCCAGTACTTC. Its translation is CASSLGGFQETQYF.

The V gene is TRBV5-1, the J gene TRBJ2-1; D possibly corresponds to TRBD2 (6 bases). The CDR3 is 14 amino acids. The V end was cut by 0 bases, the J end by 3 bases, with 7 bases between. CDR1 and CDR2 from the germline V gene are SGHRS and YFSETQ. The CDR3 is CASSLGGIYNEQFF. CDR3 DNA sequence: TGCGCCAGCAGCTTGGGCGGGATCTACAATGAGCAGTTCTTC.

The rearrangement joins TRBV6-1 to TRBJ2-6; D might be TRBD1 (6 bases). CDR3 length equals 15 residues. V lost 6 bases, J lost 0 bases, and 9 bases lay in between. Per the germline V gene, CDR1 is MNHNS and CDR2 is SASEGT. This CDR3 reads CASRGQDSGANVLTF. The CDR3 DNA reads TGTGCCAGCAGGGGACAAGACTCTGGGGCCAACGTCCTGACTTTC.

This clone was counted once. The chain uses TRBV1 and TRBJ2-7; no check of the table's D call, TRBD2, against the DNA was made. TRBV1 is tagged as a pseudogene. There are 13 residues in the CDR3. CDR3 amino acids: CTRGTSGSYEQYF. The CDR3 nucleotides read TGCACCAGGGGAACTAGCGGCTCCTACGAGCAGTACTTC.

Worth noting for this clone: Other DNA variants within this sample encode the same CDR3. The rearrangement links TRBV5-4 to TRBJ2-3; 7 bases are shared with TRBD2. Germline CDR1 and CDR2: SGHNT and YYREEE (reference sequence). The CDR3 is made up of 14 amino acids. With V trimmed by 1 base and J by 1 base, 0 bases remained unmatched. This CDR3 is CASSLTSGTDTQYF. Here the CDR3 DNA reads TGTGCCAGCAGCTTGACTAGCGGCACAGATACGCAGTATTTT.

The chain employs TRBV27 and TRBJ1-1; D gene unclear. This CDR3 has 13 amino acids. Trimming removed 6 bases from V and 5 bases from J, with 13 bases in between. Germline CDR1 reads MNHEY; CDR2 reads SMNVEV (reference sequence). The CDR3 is CASRTGGGTEAFF. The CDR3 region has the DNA TGTGCCAGCAGGACGGGCGGCGGAACTGAAGCTTTCTTT.

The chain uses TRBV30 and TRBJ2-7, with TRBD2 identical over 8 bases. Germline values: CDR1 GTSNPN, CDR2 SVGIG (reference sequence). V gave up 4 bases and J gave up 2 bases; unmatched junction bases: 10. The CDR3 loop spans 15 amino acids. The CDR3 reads CAWKPPREGPYEQYF. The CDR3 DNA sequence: TGTGCCTGGAAACCCCCACGGGAGGGCCCCTACGAGCAGTACTTC. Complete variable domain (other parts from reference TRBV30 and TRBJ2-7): SQTIHQWPATLVQPVGSPLSLECTVEGTSNPNLYWYRQAAGRGLQLLFYSVGIGQISSEVPQNLSASRPQDRQFILSSKKLLLSDSGFYLCAWKPPREGPYEQYFGPGTRLTVT.

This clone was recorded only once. The CDR3 sequence: CASSLGSGSPKGNEQFF. The CDR3 DNA follows: TGTGCCAGCAGTTTAGGGAGCGGGAGTCCCAAGGGGAATGAGCAGTTCTTC. The chain uses TRBV27 and TRBJ2-1; 8 bases match TRBD2. CDR1 is MNHEY, CDR2 SMNVEV, per germline (reference sequence). J gave up 7 bases and V 2 bases, and 13 bases lay outside the gene matches. This CDR3 has 17 amino acids.

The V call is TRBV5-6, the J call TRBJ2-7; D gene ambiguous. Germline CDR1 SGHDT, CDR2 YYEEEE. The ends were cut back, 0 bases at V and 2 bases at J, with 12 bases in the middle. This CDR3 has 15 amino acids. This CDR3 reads CASSLGPGGTYEQYF. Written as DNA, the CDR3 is TGTGCCAGCAGCTTGGGGCCAGGCGGCACCTACGAGCAGTACTTC.

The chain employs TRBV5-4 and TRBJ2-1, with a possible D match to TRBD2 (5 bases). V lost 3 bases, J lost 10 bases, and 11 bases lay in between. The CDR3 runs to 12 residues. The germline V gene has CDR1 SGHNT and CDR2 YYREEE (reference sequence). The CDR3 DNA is TGTGCCAGCAGCTCCCCGGGAACCGAGCAGTTCTTC. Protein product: CASSSPGTEQFF.

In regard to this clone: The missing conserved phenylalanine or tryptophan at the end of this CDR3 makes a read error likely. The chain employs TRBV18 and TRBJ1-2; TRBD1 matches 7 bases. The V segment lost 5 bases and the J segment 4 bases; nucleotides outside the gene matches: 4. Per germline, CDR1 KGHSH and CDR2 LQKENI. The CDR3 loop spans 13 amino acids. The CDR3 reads CASSSQGGYGYTL. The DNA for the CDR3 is TGTGCCAGCTCATCGCAGGGGGGCTATGGCTACACCCTC.

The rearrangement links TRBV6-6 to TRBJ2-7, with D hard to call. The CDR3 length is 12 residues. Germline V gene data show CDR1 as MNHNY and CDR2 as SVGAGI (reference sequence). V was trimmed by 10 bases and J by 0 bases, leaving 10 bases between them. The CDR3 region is CAISASSYEQYF. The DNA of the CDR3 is TGTGCCATCTCTGCCTCCTCCTACGAGCAGTACTTC.

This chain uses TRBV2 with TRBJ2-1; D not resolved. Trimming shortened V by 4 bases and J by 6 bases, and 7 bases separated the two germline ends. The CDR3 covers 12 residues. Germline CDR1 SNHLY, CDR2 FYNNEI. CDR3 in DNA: TGTGCCAGCAGTGCGAGGTCCAATGAGCAGTTCTTC. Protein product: CASSARSNEQFF.

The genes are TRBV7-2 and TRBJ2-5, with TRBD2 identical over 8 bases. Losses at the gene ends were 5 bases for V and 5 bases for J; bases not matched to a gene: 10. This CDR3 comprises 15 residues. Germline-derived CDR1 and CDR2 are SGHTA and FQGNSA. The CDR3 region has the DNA TGTGCCAGCAGCCAGACCGGGAGGGCCGGGGAGACCCAGTACTTC. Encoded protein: CASSQTGRAGETQYF.

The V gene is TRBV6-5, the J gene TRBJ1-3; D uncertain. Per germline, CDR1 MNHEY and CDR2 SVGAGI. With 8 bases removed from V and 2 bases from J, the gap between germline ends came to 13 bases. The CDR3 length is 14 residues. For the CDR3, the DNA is TGTGCCAGCCAAGGTTTCGGGCCTGGAAACACCATATATTTT. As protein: CASQGFGPGNTIYF.

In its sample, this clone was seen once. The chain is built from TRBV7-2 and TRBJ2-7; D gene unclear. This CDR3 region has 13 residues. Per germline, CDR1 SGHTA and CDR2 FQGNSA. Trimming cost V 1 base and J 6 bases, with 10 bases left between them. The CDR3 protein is CASSLESLGEQYF. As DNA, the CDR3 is TGTGCCAGCAGCTTAGAATCCCTGGGCGAGCAGTACTTC.

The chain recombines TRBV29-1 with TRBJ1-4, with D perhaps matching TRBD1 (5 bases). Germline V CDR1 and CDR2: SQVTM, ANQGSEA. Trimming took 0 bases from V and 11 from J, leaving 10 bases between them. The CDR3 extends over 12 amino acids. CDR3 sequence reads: CSVEEGARKLFF. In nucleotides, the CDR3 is TGCAGCGTTGAAGAAGGGGCGAGGAAACTGTTTTTT.

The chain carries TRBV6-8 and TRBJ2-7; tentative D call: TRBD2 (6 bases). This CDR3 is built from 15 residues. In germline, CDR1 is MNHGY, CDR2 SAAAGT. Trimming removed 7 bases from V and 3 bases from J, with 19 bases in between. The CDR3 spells CASTSWAGRLYEQYF. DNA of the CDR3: TGTGCCAGCACCTCCTGGGCGGGACGGCTCTACGAGCAGTACTTC.

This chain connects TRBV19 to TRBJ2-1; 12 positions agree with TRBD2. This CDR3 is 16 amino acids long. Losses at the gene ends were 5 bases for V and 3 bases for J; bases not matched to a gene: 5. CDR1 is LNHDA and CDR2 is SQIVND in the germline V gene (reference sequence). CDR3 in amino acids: CASSLRTSGIYNEQFF. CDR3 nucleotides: TGTGCCAGTAGTCTTCGGACTAGCGGGATCTACAATGAGCAGTTCTTC.

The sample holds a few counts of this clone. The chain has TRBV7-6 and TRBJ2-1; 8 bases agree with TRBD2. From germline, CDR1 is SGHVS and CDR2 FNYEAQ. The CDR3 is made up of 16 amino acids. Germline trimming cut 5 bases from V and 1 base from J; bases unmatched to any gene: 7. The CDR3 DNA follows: TGTGCCAGCAGCAACATAGCGGGAAGGTCCTACAATGAGCAGTTCTTC. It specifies CASSNIAGRSYNEQFF.

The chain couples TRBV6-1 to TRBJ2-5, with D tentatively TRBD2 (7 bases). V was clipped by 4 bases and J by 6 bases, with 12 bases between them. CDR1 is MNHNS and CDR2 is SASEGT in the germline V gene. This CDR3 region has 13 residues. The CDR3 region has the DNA TGTGCCAGCAGTGGAAGGGGGGGCCAGACCCAGTACTTC. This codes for CASSGRGGQTQYF.

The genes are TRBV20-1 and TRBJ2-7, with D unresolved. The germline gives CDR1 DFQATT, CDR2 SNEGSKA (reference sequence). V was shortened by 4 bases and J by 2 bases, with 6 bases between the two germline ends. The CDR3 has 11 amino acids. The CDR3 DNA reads TGCAGTGCTAACAGCCCCTACGAGCAGTACTTC. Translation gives CSANSPYEQYF.

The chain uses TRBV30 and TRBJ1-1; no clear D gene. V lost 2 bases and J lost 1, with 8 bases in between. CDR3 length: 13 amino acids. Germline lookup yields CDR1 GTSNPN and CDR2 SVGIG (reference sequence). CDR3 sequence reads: CAWSLTTNTEAFF. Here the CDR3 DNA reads TGTGCCTGGAGTCTCACAACGAACACTGAAGCTTTCTTT.

The CDR3 DNA follows: TGCAGCGTGAGCAGGGTCGATACGCAGTATTTT. Residues: CSVSRVDTQYF. The rearrangement links TRBV29-1 to TRBJ2-3; D possibly corresponds to TRBD1 (5 bases). The CDR3 has 11 residues. Germline V gene data show CDR1 as SQVTM and CDR2 as ANQGSEA. The ends were cut back, 6 bases at V and 6 bases at J, with 10 bases in the middle.